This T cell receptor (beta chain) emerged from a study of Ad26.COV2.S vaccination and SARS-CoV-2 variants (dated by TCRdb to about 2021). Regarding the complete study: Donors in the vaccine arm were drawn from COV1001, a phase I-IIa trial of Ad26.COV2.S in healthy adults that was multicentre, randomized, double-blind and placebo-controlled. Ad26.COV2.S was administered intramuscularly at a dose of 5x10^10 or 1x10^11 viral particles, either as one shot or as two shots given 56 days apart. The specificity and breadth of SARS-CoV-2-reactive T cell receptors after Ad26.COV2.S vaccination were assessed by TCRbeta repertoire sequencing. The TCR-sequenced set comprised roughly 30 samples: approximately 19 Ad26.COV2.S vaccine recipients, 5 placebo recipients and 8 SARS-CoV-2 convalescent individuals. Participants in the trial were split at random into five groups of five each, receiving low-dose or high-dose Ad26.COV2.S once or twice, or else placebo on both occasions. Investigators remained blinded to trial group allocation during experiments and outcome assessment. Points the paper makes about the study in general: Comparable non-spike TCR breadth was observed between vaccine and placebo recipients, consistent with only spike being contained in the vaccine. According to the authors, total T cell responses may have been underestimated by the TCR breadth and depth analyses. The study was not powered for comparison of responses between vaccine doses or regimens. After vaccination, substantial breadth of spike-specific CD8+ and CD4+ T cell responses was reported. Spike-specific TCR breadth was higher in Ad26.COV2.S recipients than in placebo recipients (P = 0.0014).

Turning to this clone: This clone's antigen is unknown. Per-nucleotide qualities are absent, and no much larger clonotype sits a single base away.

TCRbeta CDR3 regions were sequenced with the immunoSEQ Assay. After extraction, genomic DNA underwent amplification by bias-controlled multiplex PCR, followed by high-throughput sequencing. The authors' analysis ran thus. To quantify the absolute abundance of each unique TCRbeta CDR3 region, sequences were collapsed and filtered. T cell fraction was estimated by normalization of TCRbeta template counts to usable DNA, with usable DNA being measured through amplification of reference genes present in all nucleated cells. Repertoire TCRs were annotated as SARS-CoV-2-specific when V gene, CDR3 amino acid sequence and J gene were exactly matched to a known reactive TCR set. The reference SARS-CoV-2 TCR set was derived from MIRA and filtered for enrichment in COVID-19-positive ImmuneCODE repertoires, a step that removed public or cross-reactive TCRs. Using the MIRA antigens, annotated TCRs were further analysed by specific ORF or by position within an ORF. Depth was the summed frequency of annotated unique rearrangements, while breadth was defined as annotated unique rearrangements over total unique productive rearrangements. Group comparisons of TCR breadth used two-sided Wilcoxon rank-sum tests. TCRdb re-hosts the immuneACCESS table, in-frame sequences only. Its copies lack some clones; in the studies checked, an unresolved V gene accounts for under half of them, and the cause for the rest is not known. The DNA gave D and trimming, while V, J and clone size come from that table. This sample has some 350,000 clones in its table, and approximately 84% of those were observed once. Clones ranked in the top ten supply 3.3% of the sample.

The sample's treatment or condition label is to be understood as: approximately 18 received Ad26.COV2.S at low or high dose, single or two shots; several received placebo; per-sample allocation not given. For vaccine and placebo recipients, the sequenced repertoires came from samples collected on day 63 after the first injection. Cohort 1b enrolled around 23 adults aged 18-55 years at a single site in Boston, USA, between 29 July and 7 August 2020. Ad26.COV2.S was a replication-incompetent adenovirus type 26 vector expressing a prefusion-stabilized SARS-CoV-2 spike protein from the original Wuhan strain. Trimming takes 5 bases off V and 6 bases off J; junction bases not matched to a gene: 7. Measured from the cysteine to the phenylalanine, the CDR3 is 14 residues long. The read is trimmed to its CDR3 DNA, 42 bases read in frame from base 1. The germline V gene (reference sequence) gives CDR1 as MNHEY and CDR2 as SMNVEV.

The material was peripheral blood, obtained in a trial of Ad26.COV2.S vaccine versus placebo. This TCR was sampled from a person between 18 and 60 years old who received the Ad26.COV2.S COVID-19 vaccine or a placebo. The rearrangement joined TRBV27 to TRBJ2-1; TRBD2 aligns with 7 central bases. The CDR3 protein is CASSVRDYSNEQFF. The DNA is TGTGCCAGCAGTGTCAGGGACTACTCCAATGAGCAGTTCTTC.